This entry concerns a single T cell receptor beta chain. The antigen is undetermined. Primers: 60 Vbeta forward and 13 Jbeta reverse. TCRdb's copy holds only in-frame clones and misses some; the assay was immunoSEQ multiplex PCR. The sample features 150,000 or so clones, with 1.5% to 2% in its top ten. The source of the sample is a study of cytomegalovirus exposure and HLA in healthy donors. Study-level information: HLA-typed donors contributed some 77 million unique TCRs, which were held in an early data release.

V lost 2 bases to trimming and J lost 3 bases; unmatched junction nucleotides: 13. This CDR3 spans 18 amino acids. Germline V gene lookup returns CDR1 SEHNR and CDR2 FQNEAQ (reference sequence). The donors (healthy individuals) were bone marrow donors. General study findings and limits: Diagnosis of cytomegalovirus status made by the classifier reportedly showed high specificity and sensitivity.

The sequenced sample was PBMCs. The sequence came from a middle-aged woman in good health and CMV-seropositive. The chain employs TRBV7-9 and TRBJ2-7, with 10 nucleotides matching TRBD1. The CDR3 spells CASSLISSGTGAFYEQYF. As DNA, the CDR3 is TGTGCCAGCAGCTTAATCTCCTCCGGGACAGGGGCATTCTACGAGCAGTACTTC.